In this sample, the clone carrying this TCR beta chain turned up a few times. This sample was included in a study of shared clonotypes between healthy human individuals. Across the study: The cohort comprised a couple of women and a few men. Their ages spanned 18 to 49 years.

Across several immunoSEQ plates, the genomic DNA of each subset was split evenly. As handled by the study authors: Filtering differed for immunoSEQ, which gave only junction sequences without quality scores. Profiling relied on immunoSEQ multiplex PCR, and the TCRdb table lists in-frame clones only, not all of them. The DNA gave D and trimming, while V, J and clone size come from that table. The sample consists of 2 million to 2.5 million clones, 90% to 95% of them appearing once. The sample comprised naive CD4+ T cells from PBMCs. Stated subset: CD45RA+ positively selected. The clonotype was recovered from a man younger than 30 in good health. Some clones in this sample may be carry-over from other donors' samples.

CDR3 sequence (DNA): TGCAGCGTTGAATTACGAACAGGGAACACTGAAGCTTTCTTT. Residues: CSVELRTGNTEAFF. This chain joins TRBV29-1 and TRBJ1-1, with D possibly being TRBD1 (5 bases). This CDR3 comprises 14 residues. Trimming shortened V by 2 bases and J by 1 base, and 11 bases separated the two germline ends. Germline CDR1 reads SQVTM; CDR2 reads ANQGSEA.